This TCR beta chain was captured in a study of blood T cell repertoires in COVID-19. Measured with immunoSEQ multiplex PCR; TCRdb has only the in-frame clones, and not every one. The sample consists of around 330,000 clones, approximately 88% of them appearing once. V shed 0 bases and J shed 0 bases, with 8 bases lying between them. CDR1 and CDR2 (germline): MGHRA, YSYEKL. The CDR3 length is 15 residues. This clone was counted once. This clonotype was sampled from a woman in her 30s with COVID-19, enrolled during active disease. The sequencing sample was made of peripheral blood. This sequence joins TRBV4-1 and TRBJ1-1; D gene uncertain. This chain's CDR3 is CASSQDLQLNTEAFF. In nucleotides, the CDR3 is TGCGCCAGCAGCCAAGATCTACAGCTGAACACTGAAGCTTTCTTT.